This entry describes one TCR beta chain. Its antigen remains unknown. Focal radiation plus CTLA-4 blockade with ipilimumab was given to patients with chemo-refractory metastatic non-small-cell lung cancer. This sample was taken from a study of radiotherapy plus CTLA-4 blockade in lung cancer. Whole-study context: More than 15% of patients responded objectively, and 31% achieved disease control.

Sequencing was performed with immunoSEQ multiplex PCR; in TCRdb, only in-frame clones are kept and a portion is missing. The sample yields tens of thousands of clones, 70% to 75% seen once. Findings and caveats of the study: Dynamics of early blood T cell clones, together with interferon-beta, were reportedly the best predictors of response. Expansion of tumor-derived TCR clones was observed in blood after radiotherapy plus ipilimumab.

The CDR3 spans 15 residues. Germline CDR1 is LNHDA and CDR2 is SQIVND (reference sequence). V lost 7 bases, J lost 0 bases, and 13 bases lay in between. This receptor was obtained from a human donor with non-small cell lung cancer who had stable disease on radiotherapy plus ipilimumab. The sequencing here drew on peripheral blood, taken from a patient treated with radiotherapy plus ipilimumab. This chain links TRBV19 with TRBJ1-5, with D possibly being TRBD1 (5 bases). The DNA for the CDR3 is TGTGCCAGTAAACAGGACCGAGCTAGCAATCAGCCCCAGCATTTT. As protein: CASKQDRASNQPQHF.